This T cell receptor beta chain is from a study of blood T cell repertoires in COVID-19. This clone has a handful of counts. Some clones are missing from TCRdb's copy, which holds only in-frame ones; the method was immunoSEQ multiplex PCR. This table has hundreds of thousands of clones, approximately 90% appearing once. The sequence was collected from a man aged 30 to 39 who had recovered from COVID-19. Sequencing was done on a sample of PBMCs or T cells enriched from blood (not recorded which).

The CDR3 is CASRGDRANTEAFF. The CDR3 DNA is TGTGCCAGCAGGGGGGACAGGGCGAACACTGAAGCTTTCTTT. This rearrangement joins TRBV28 to TRBJ1-1; 9 bases align to TRBD1. Germline V gives CDR1 MDHEN, CDR2 SYDVKM. This CDR3 contains 14 residues. Trimming cost V 6 bases and J 1 base; bases outside gene matches: 3.